The 23 T cell receptor beta chains in this list originate from one sample, sequenced in a study of cytomegalovirus exposure and HLA in healthy donors listed by TCRdb under 2017. The receptor library was made with the immunoSEQ multiplex PCR assay. The multiplex PCR relied on a mix of 60 forward primers for TCR Vbeta segments and 13 reverse primers for TCR Jbeta segments. TCRdb carries this immuneACCESS record with in-frame sequences only. Its versions omit some clonotypes, under half of them owing to an unresolved V gene in the studies checked, with the rest unexplained. For this sample there are about 98,000 clones; 80% to 90% appear just once. More than 1.4% of the sample belongs to the ten largest clones. The sample taken for sequencing was PBMCs. These receptors all stem from a man aged 35 to 55 in good health and CMV-seronegative.

This chain links TRBV7-2 with TRBJ1-1; D may be TRBD1 (5 bases). CDR3 length: 17 residues. V was shortened by 1 base and J by 1 base, with 16 bases between the two germline ends. CDR1 is SGHTA and CDR2 is FQGNSA in the germline V gene. DNA for the CDR3: TGTGCCAGCAGCTTAGTCTCGGGGGGTACAAGGAACACTGAAGCTTTCTTT. Residues: CASSLVSGGTRNTEAFF.

The rearrangement links TRBV19 to TRBJ2-5; D perhaps matches TRBD2 (5 bases). The CDR3 contains 14 residues. Germline V gives CDR1 LNHDA, CDR2 SQIVND (reference sequence). Deletions cut 5 bases from V and 8 bases from J, with 18 bases between. CDR3 sequence reads: CASSSKLERSTQYF. CDR3 nucleotide sequence: TGTGCCAGTAGTTCAAAGTTAGAGCGGAGTACCCAGTACTTC.

V is TRBV13 and J is TRBJ2-7; possible D gene TRBD1, 6 bases. From germline, CDR1 is PRHDT and CDR2 FYEKMQ (reference sequence). Trimming took off 5 bases at V and 3 bases at J, with 17 bases between the two ends. The CDR3 loop spans 15 amino acids. CDR3: CASSPEAEQGYEQYF. CDR3 nucleotide sequence: TGTGCCAGCAGCCCTGAGGCAGAACAGGGCTACGAGCAGTACTTC.

This chain connects TRBV19 to TRBJ2-7, with TRBD1 as a possible D gene (6 bases). The CDR3 runs 14 residues. V shed 11 bases and J shed 2 bases, with 19 bases lying between them. The V gene's germline CDR1 is LNHDA and CDR2 SQIVND (reference sequence). The CDR3 sequence: CASKSHRAPYEQYF. DNA for the CDR3: TGTGCCTCAAAGAGCCACAGGGCCCCCTACGAGCAGTACTTC.

The chain joins TRBV5-1 to TRBJ1-3; maybe TRBD1 (5 bases). V gave up 0 bases and J gave up 2 bases, with 12 bases separating them. The CDR3 is 16 amino acids. Germline-derived CDR1 and CDR2 are SGHRS and YFSETQ. CDR3 nucleotides: TGCGCCAGCAGCTTGGAGGGGTCGCCCACTGGAAACACCATATATTTT. This gives the protein CASSLEGSPTGNTIYF.

A few counts support this clone. The chain combines TRBV11-1 with TRBJ1-4, with D uncertain. Germline lookup yields CDR1 SGHAT and CDR2 FQDESV (reference sequence). There are 16 residues in the CDR3. Trimming pared 5 bases from V and 3 bases from J, leaving 16 bases between. CDR3: CASSPTQGGPNEKLFF. CDR3 nucleotide sequence: TGTGCCAGCAGCCCGACCCAAGGAGGGCCTAATGAAAAACTGTTTTTT.

This clone was recorded once. V gene TRBV5-8 combines with J gene TRBJ1-6; 7 positions match TRBD1. CDR1 is SGHTS and CDR2 is YDEGEE in the germline V gene. CDR3 length equals 17 residues. Trimming at V came to 2 bases and at J to 10 bases, leaving 15 bases not matched to a gene. The CDR3 nucleotides are TGTGCCAGCAGCTTAGGGACAAGAACAGGGGTAAGATCACCCCTCCACTTT. The encoded protein is CASSLGTRTGVRSPLHF.

V usage is TRBV10-3 and J usage is TRBJ1-4, with a possible D match to TRBD1 (6 bases). CDR3 length: 15 amino acids. Between the trimmed V and J ends, which lost 0 bases and 8 bases, there was a span of 13 bases. Germline V gene sequence: CDR1 ENHRY, CDR2 SYGVKD. The CDR3 nucleotides are TGTGCCATCAGTGAGTCGAAGGGGGAAACCGAAAAACTGTTTTTT. It yields the protein CAISESKGETEKLFF.

A single count supports this clone. V and J are TRBV28 and TRBJ2-7, with TRBD2 matching over 10 bases. The CDR3 runs to 13 residues. The germline CDR1 and CDR2 sequences are MDHEN and SYDVKM. The J segment lost 4 bases and the V segment lost 3 bases, leaving 0 bases of the junction unmatched. CDR3 in amino acids: CASSFSGGYEQYF. CDR3 bases: TGTGCCAGCAGTTTTAGCGGGGGGTACGAGCAGTACTTC.

Only a few counts were recorded for this clone. This chain uses TRBV19 with TRBJ1-4; D unclear. Germline values: CDR1 LNHDA, CDR2 SQIVND (reference sequence). The length of the CDR3 is 14 residues. With 8 bases removed from V and 5 bases from J, the gap between germline ends came to 15 bases. Written as DNA, the CDR3 is TGTGCCAGTTCCCGGCCAGGTCTAAATGAAAAACTGTTTTTT. This sequence encodes CASSRPGLNEKLFF.

The chain couples TRBV13 to TRBJ2-3; 10 positions agree with TRBD2. This CDR3 is 17 amino acids long. V lost 2 bases and J lost 0; bases outside the gene matches: 5. The germline V gene has CDR1 PRHDT and CDR2 FYEKMQ (reference sequence). This chain's CDR3 is CASSLKTSGASTDTQYF. In nucleotides, the CDR3 is TGTGCCAGCAGCTTAAAAACTAGCGGGGCTAGCACAGATACGCAGTATTTT.

The chain uses TRBV7-8 and TRBJ2-7, with TRBD2 as a possible D gene (7 bases). Germline V lookup: CDR1 SGHVS, CDR2 FQNEAQ. The CDR3 contains 14 residues. V was shortened by 0 bases and J by 2 bases, with 8 bases between the two germline ends. CDR3 region: CASSLAGGPYEQYF. The CDR3 DNA reads TGTGCCAGCAGCTTAGCGGGGGGGCCCTACGAGCAGTACTTC.

The chain has TRBV2 and TRBJ2-3; no firm D call. CDR1 is SNHLY and CDR2 is FYNNEI in the germline V gene. The CDR3 spans 10 residues. Trimming pared 9 bases from V and 6 bases from J, leaving 7 bases between. DNA of the CDR3: TGTGCCAGTGAACTTGATACGCAGTATTTT. Protein product: CASELDTQYF.

This chain links TRBV11-2 with TRBJ2-1, with 8 bases aligning to TRBD2. This CDR3 comprises 17 residues. Per germline, CDR1 SGHAT and CDR2 FQNNGV. V shed 5 bases, J shed 5 bases, and the junction held 14 bases outside the gene matches. Here the CDR3 DNA reads TGTGCCAGCAGCCGCCGCCCTAGCGGGCTTACTAACAATGAGCAGTTCTTC. Residues: CASSRRPSGLTNNEQFF.

Note on this clone: The same CDR3 can be traced to other DNA sequences in this sample. V is TRBV5-6 and J is TRBJ2-1; maybe TRBD1 (7 bases). Trimming removed 4 bases from V and 1 base from J, with 15 bases in between. This CDR3 contains 16 residues. The V gene's germline CDR1 is SGHDT and CDR2 YYEEEE. CDR3 residues: CASSRQGGWSYNEQFF. CDR3 DNA sequence: TGTGCCAGCAGCCGACAGGGAGGTTGGTCCTACAATGAGCAGTTCTTC.

V and J are TRBV5-1 and TRBJ2-3; 10 bases fit TRBD2. This CDR3 contains 16 residues. CDR1 and CDR2 from the germline V gene are SGHRS and YFSETQ. V gave up 4 bases and J gave up 2 bases; unmatched junction bases: 7. The CDR3 DNA is TGCGCCAGCAGCATCGTTAGCGGGGGGTTCACAGATACGCAGTATTTT. It specifies CASSIVSGGFTDTQYF.

This chain connects TRBV5-4 to TRBJ2-3; TRBD2 matches 13 bases. The CDR3 contains 15 residues. V lost 4 bases, J lost 4 bases, and 3 bases stayed unmatched. Germline CDR1 is SGHNT and CDR2 is YYREEE (reference sequence). CDR3 residues: CASSRTSGGADTQYF. CDR3 DNA: TGTGCCAGCAGCCGGACTAGCGGGGGCGCAGATACGCAGTATTTT.

The chain combines TRBV7-2 with TRBJ1-1; no firm D call. The ends were cut back, 5 bases at V and 3 bases at J, with 13 bases in the middle. The CDR3 length is 14 residues. The germline V gene encodes CDR1 SGHTA and CDR2 FQGNSA. This CDR3 reads CASSTTKQYTEAFF. The DNA of the CDR3 is TGTGCCAGCAGCACAACGAAACAGTACACTGAAGCTTTCTTT.

This clone is a singleton in its sample. The chain couples TRBV28 to TRBJ1-6; 8 nucleotides match TRBD1. The V segment lost 5 bases and the J segment 10 bases; nucleotides outside the gene matches: 10. This CDR3 is 15 amino acids long. Per germline, CDR1 MDHEN and CDR2 SYDVKM. The CDR3 loop is CASSRQGTLGSPLHF. The CDR3 DNA is TGTGCCAGCAGTCGACAGGGGACATTGGGATCACCCCTCCACTTT. Filled out from reference TRBV28 and TRBJ1-6, the complete variable domain reads DVKVTQSSRYLVKRTGEKVFLECVQDMDHENMFWYRQDPGLGLRLIYFSYDVKMKEKGDIPEGYSVSREKKERFSLILESASTNQTSMYLCASSRQGTLGSPLHFGNGTRLTVT.

The rearrangement joins TRBV5-4 to TRBJ2-7; 7 bases agree with TRBD2. CDR1 and CDR2 (germline): SGHNT, YYREEE (reference sequence). This CDR3 is 13 amino acids long. V was clipped by 2 bases and J by 7 bases; unmatched bases: 6. CDR3 DNA: TGTGCCAGCAGCTTTTTTCCCGGGGGGGAGCAGTACTTC. Translated, it gives CASSFFPGGEQYF.

The genes are TRBV30 and TRBJ2-2, with 9 bases fitting TRBD1. The V and J ends lost 6 bases and 6 bases, in that order; junction bases with no gene match: 8. Germline V CDR1 and CDR2: GTSNPN, SVGIG (reference sequence). CDR3 length: 14 amino acids. The CDR3 coding sequence is TGTGCCTGTTCAACAGGGGGCGCGGCCGGGGAGCTGTTTTTT. Translation: CACSTGGAAGELFF. The full variable domain, completed using reference TRBV30 and TRBJ2-2, is SQTIHQWPATLVQPVGSPLSLECTVEGTSNPNLYWYRQAAGRGLQLLFYSVGIGQISSEVPQNLSASRPQDRQFILSSKKLLLSDSGFYLCACSTGGAAGELFFGEGSRLTVL.

V and J are TRBV5-1 and TRBJ1-1; TRBD1 might be the D (5 bases). Trimming left V 0 bases short and J 5 bases short, with 11 bases between. This CDR3 spans 14 amino acids. Germline loops: CDR1 SGHRS, CDR2 YFSETQ. This CDR3 reads CASSLAQGKTEAFF. CDR3 DNA sequence: TGCGCCAGCAGCTTGGCTCAGGGTAAGACTGAAGCTTTCTTT.

The V gene is TRBV9, the J gene TRBJ1-1, with TRBD1 matching over 7 bases. With 3 bases clipped from V and 1 base from J, the junction kept 6 bases outside the gene matches. This CDR3 is built from 15 residues. Germline V gene lookup returns CDR1 SGDLS and CDR2 YYNGEE. The CDR3 region is CASSATGARNTEAFF. For the CDR3, the DNA is TGTGCCAGCAGCGCTACAGGGGCCAGGAACACTGAAGCTTTCTTT.